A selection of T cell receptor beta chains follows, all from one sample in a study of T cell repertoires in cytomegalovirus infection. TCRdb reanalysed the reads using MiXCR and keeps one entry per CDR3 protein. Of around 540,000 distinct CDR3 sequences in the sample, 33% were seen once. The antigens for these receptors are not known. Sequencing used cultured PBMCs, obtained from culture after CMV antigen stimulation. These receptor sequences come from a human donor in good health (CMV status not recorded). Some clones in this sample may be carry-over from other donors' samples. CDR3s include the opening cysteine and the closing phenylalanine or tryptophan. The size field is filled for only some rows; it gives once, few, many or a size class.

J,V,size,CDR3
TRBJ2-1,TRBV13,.,CASSLVGVPNEQFF
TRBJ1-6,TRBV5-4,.,CASRQVYNSPLHF
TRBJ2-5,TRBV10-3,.,CAIRKGTVETQYF
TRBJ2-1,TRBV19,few,CASRGTSGSASYNEQFF
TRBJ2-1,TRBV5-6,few,CASSCRDCPSYNEQFF
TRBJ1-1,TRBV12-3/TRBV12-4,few,CASNPRGSGTEAFF
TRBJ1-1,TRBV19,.,CASSRGRGPPNTEAFF
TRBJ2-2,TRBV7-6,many,CASSFLLTVSNTGELFF
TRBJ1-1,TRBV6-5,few,CASSYSVGVNTEAFF
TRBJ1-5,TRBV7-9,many,CASSLSTGSPQHF
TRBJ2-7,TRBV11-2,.,CASSLDLASATPYEQYF
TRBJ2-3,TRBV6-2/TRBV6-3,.,CASSYAIKRAYHTQYF
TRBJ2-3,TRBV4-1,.,CASSQDLPRGTVTDTQYF
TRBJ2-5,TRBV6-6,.,CASSYSRGGIRPTQYF
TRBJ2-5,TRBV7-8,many,CASSGTSGSTGETQYF
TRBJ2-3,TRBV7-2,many,CASSLGLAGNRHTQYF
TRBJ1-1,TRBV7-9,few,CASSFNSGTEAFF
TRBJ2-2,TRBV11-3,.,CASSPRTTGAGELFF
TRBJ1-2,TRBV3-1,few,CASSRGMGDYGYTF
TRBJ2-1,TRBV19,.,CASRAQGAYNEQFF
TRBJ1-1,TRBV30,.,CAWSGSAPNTEAFF
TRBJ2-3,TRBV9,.,CASSAFRGGGTHTQYF
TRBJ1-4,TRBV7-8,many,CASSLDRGTNEKLFF
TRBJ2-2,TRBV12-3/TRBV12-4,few,CASSLANRQNTGELFF
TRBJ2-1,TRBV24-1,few,CATQGLAANGEQFF
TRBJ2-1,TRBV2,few,CASSQDDNEQFF
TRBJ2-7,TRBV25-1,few,CASRKSGTGRWEQYF
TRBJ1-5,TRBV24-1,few,CATSASLITGGGPQHF
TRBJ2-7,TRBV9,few,CASSVVASDSYEQYF
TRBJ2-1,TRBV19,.,CASSFNGPLNEQFF
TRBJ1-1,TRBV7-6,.,CASSLRPSFAFF
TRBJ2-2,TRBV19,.,CASSPAGNTGELFF
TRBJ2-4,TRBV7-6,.,CAGLDRVKNIQYF
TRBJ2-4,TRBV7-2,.,CASRERGPKNIQYF
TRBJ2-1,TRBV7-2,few,CASSLYREDEQFF
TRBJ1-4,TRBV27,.,CASSLYRDLKQLFF
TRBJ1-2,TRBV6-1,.,CASSDTVIRNGYTF
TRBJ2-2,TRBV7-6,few,CASSLPLRAGEDTGELFF
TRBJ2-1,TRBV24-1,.,CATSDGPWNEQFF
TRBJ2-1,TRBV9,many,CASSPWPRSSYNEQFF
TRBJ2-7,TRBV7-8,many,CASSFGTSGSYYEQYF
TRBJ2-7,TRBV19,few,CASSSQRSSYEQYF
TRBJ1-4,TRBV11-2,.,CASSRPGGQGGEKLFF
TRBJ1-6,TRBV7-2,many,CASSFDRGNSPLHF
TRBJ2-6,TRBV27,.,CASSSVFPSGANVLTF
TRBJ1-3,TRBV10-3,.,CALRTGGSGNTIYF
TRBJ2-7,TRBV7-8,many,CASSFNKGSYEQYF
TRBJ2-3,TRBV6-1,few,CASNPLAGSTDTQYF
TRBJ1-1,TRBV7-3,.,CASSSLGEGSTEAFF
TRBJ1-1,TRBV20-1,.,CSASSGGSDTEAFF
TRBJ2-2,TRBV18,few,CASSRGAPNTGELFF
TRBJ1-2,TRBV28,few,CASSPRTDNYGYTF
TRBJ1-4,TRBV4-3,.,CASSQDRQLNEKLFF